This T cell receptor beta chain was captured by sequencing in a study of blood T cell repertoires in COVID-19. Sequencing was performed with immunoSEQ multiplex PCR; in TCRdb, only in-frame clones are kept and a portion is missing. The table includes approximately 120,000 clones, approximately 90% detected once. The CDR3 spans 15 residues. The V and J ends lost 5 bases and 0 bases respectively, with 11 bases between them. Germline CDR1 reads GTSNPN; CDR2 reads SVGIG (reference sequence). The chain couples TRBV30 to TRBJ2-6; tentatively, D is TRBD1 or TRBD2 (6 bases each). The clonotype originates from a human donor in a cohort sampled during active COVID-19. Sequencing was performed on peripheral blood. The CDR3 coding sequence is TGTGCCTGGGGGGGGCCCTACTCTGGGGCCAACGTCCTGACTTTC. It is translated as CAWGGPYSGANVLTF. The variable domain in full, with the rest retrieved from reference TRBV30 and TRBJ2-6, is SQTIHQWPATLVQPVGSPLSLECTVEGTSNPNLYWYRQAAGRGLQLLFYSVGIGQISSEVPQNLSASRPQDRQFILSSKKLLLSDSGFYLCAWGGPYSGANVLTFGAGSRLTVL.